Below, 19 T cell receptor beta chains from the same sample are listed, as sequenced in a study of T cell responses to AZD1222 COVID-19 vaccine. Libraries were prepared by immunoSEQ multiplex PCR; TCRdb keeps only in-frame clonotypes and omits some of them. The sample carries 130,000 to 150,000 clones, roughly nine tenths recorded once. The sample here was peripheral blood, taken on day 0 of AZD1222 vaccination. These receptors originate from an adult in good health.

V and J are TRBV5-6 and TRBJ1-5, with D unclear. From germline, CDR1 is SGHDT and CDR2 YYEEEE. This CDR3 has 15 residues. Trimming took off 0 bases at V and 2 bases at J, with 9 bases between the two ends. For the CDR3, the DNA is TGTGCCAGCAGCTTGGGGCTTCGGGGCAATCAGCCCCAGCATTTT. Translation gives CASSLGLRGNQPQHF.

The V call is TRBV7-3, the J call TRBJ2-3; weak D call: TRBD2 (6 bases). Germline assignment: CDR1 SGHTA and CDR2 FQGTGA. This CDR3 has 14 amino acids. With 5 bases removed from V and 4 bases from J, the gap between germline ends came to 13 bases. CDR3 in amino acids: CASSDPRRADTQYF. CDR3 nucleotides: TGTGCCAGCAGCGATCCTAGGAGGGCAGATACGCAGTATTTT.

The table lists this clone with a count of one. The chain is built from TRBV6-1 and TRBJ2-7; D may be TRBD2 (5 bases). CDR3 length: 15 amino acids. The germline gives CDR1 MNHNS, CDR2 SASEGT. The V and J ends lost 0 bases and 2 bases respectively, with 11 bases between them. CDR3 DNA sequence: TGTGCCAGCAGTGAAGCGTTCGGGATTACCTACGAGCAGTACTTC. This gives the protein CASSEAFGITYEQYF.

This clone was counted a single time. The rearrangement links TRBV27 to TRBJ2-2; no clear D. Germline CDR1 is MNHEY and CDR2 is SMNVEV (reference sequence). The CDR3 contains 12 residues. Trimming left V 3 bases short and J 8 bases short, with 7 bases between. The CDR3 DNA reads TGTGCCAGCAGTTTTCGGTCGGGGGAGCTGTTTTTT. Its protein is CASSFRSGELFF.

The J gene is TRBJ1-1, the V gene TRBV18; D is undetermined. Germline V CDR1 and CDR2: KGHSH, LQKENI. The CDR3 is 14 residues long. The V end was cut by 2 bases, the J end by 1 base, with 8 bases between. The CDR3 region has the DNA TGTGCCAGCTCACCAAGAGCAAGGAACACTGAAGCTTTCTTT. Translation: CASSPRARNTEAFF.

CDR3 nucleotides: TGTGCCAGTAGTATGAGGGGGGGCCAGTATAGCAATCAGCCCCAGCATTTT. This codes for CASSMRGGQYSNQPQHF. The chain has TRBV19 and TRBJ1-5; weak D call: TRBD1 (6 bases). Germline assignment: CDR1 LNHDA and CDR2 SQIVND (reference sequence). The CDR3 has 17 amino acids. V shed 3 bases and J shed 0 bases, with 15 bases lying between them. Together with reference TRBV19 and TRBJ1-5, the CDR3 gives the full variable domain: DGGITQSPKYLFRKEGQNVTLSCEQNLNHDAMYWYRQDPGQGLRLIYYSQIVNDFQKGDIAEGYSVSREKKESFPLTVTSAQKNPTAFYLCASSMRGGQYSNQPQHFGDGTRLSIL.

The chain uses TRBV6-5 and TRBJ2-3; 9 bases fit TRBD1. The CDR3 consists of 14 residues. The J segment lost 6 bases and the V segment lost 2 bases, leaving 3 bases of the junction unmatched. Germline assignment: CDR1 MNHEY and CDR2 SVGAGI. CDR3 region: CASSYGDRVDTQYF. DNA of the CDR3: TGTGCCAGCAGTTACGGGGACAGGGTGGATACGCAGTATTTT.

This rearrangement joins TRBV10-2 to TRBJ1-4, with D unclear. This CDR3 comprises 14 residues. Trimming cost V 6 bases and J 3 bases, with 11 bases left between them. CDR1 is WSHSY and CDR2 is SAAADI in the germline V gene. CDR3 in DNA: TGCGCCAGCAGGAAGGACCGACCTAATGAAAAACTGTTTTTT. Translating gives CASRKDRPNEKLFF.

This chain connects TRBV21-1 to TRBJ2-1. TRBV21-1 is annotated as a pseudogene. The CDR3 has 15 residues. CDR3 nucleotides: TGTGCCAGCAGCGGGGTCCAGAGCTCCTACAATGAGCAGTTCTTC. Protein product: CASSGVQSSYNEQFF.

The V call is TRBV7-9, the J call TRBJ1-2, with TRBD1 matching over 8 bases. Germline assignment: CDR1 SEHNR and CDR2 FQNEAQ (reference sequence). After removal of 3 bases from V and 6 bases from J, the junction contained 12 bases not matched to a gene. The CDR3 contains 16 residues. This CDR3 reads CASSFPDRDVIDGYTF. The CDR3 nucleotides read TGTGCCAGCAGCTTCCCGGACAGGGATGTGATAGATGGCTACACCTTC.

This clone showed up just once. The chain recombines TRBV9 with TRBJ1-2; D unclear. V was trimmed by 3 bases and J by 6 bases, leaving 9 bases between them. Germline assignment: CDR1 SGDLS and CDR2 YYNGEE. This CDR3 region has 12 residues. CDR3 in DNA: TGTGCCAGCAGCGCGAGGGTTAATGGCTACACCTTC. Amino acid sequence: CASSARVNGYTF.

The rearrangement joins TRBV18 to TRBJ1-1; D unresolved. Germline CDR1 reads KGHSH; CDR2 reads LQKENI. Trimming shortened V by 2 bases and J by 2 bases, and 6 bases separated the two germline ends. This CDR3 is 13 amino acids long. The CDR3 nucleotides are TGTGCCAGCTCACCAGCCGGAAACACTGAAGCTTTCTTT. As protein: CASSPAGNTEAFF. Supplemented by reference TRBV18 and TRBJ1-1, the full variable domain reads NAGVMQNPRHLVRRRGQEARLRCSPMKGHSHVYWYRQLPEEGLKFMVYLQKENIIDESGMPKERFSAEFPKEGPSILRIQQVVRGDSAAYFCASSPAGNTEAFFGQGTRLTVV.

The CDR3 nucleotides are TGTGCCTGGAGTGGCGGGGGTTGGACTGAAGCTTTCTTT. It encodes CAWSGGGWTEAFF. The V and J genes are TRBV30 and TRBJ1-1; possible D gene TRBD1, 5 bases. Per the germline V gene, CDR1 is GTSNPN and CDR2 is SVGIG (reference sequence). The CDR3 spans 13 residues. The germline V and J ends were trimmed by 1 base and 5 bases, with 11 bases remaining between them.

The CDR3 is CASSQGGRGRFDGYTF. The CDR3 region has the DNA TGTGCCAGCAGCCAAGGAGGCAGGGGAAGATTTGATGGCTACACCTTC. The chain joins TRBV14 to TRBJ1-2; D is possibly TRBD1 (6 bases). CDR1 is SGHDN and CDR2 is FVKESK in the germline V gene. This CDR3 region has 16 residues. The ends were cut back, 1 base at V and 6 bases at J, with 18 bases in the middle.

The chain carries TRBV9 and TRBJ2-5, with 8 positions matching TRBD1. Germline assignment: CDR1 SGDLS and CDR2 YYNGEE. There are 16 residues in the CDR3. V shed 2 bases, J shed 1 base, and the junction held 7 bases outside the gene matches. CDR3 sequence (DNA): TGTGCCAGCAGCGTGAGGACAGGGATTGGCCAAGAGACCCAGTACTTC. This gives the protein CASSVRTGIGQETQYF.

The CDR3 DNA reads TGTGCCAGCAGTTCCGCCGGGACACCCTATGGCTACACCTTC. It is translated as CASSSAGTPYGYTF. The chain has TRBV6-2 or TRBV6-3 and TRBJ1-2; tentative D call: TRBD1 (6 bases). Deletions cut 4 bases from V and 4 bases from J, with 13 bases between. The CDR3 consists of 14 residues. The germline V gene encodes CDR1 MNHEY and CDR2 SVGEGT.

The V and J genes are TRBV19 and TRBJ2-7; TRBD1 matches 12 bases. V lost 5 bases, J lost 5 bases, and 4 bases stayed unmatched. The CDR3 contains 14 residues. Germline CDR1 is LNHDA and CDR2 is SQIVND (reference sequence). For the CDR3, the DNA is TGTGCCAGTAGTGCGGGACAGGGGGCCCACGAGCAGTACTTC. This sequence encodes CASSAGQGAHEQYF.

This chain uses TRBV6-5 with TRBJ1-5, with TRBD1 matching 10 bases. Germline V gene data show CDR1 as MNHEY and CDR2 as SVGAGI. The CDR3 runs 14 residues. After removal of 7 bases from V and 6 bases from J, the junction contained 6 bases not matched to a gene. The CDR3 DNA reads as TGTGCCAGCAAGCCAGGGACAGGGGCTCAGCCCCAGCATTTT. Its translation: CASKPGTGAQPQHF.

This clone showed up just once. V usage is TRBV19 and J usage is TRBJ2-7, with 11 bases identical to TRBD2. The germline gives CDR1 LNHDA, CDR2 SQIVND (reference sequence). The CDR3 is 18 residues long. J lost 0 bases, V lost 5 bases, and 12 bases had no gene match. CDR3 loop: CASSLPGLAASSSYEQYF. In DNA form, the CDR3 reads TGTGCCAGTAGTCTTCCGGGACTAGCGGCTTCCAGCTCCTACGAGCAGTACTTC.